Listed below are T cell receptor beta chains from one sample, sequenced in a study of blood T cell repertoires in COVID-19. The method was immunoSEQ multiplex PCR; TCRdb's version includes in-frame clones alone and lacks a portion of them. The data hold 70,000 to 95,000 clones, with 88% observed a single time. The source material was peripheral blood. These TCRs come from a woman older than 75 with acute or convalescent COVID-19. CDR3s include the opening cysteine and the closing phenylalanine or tryptophan. D genes are given only for firm matches. Clone sizes are given selectively: once, few, many, or a class where the clone is expanded.

j_gene,v_gene,d_gene,abundance,CDR3aa,CDR3nt
TRBJ2-3,TRBV12-3/TRBV12-4,NA,NA,CASSFSTDTQYF,TGTGCCAGCAGTTTTTCGACAGATACGCAGTATTTT
TRBJ1-2,TRBV6-5,NA,NA,CASSYSRASYGYTF,TGTGCCAGCAGTTACTCGAGGGCCTCCTATGGCTACACCTTC
TRBJ1-1,TRBV19,NA,NA,CASSISLKNTEAFF,TGTGCCAGTAGTATTTCGCTAAAGAACACTGAAGCTTTCTTT
TRBJ1-2,TRBV3-1/TRBV3-2,NA,NA,CASSLRPSGYGYTF,TGTGCCAGCAGCCTAAGACCTAGCGGCTATGGCTACACCTTC
TRBJ2-5,TRBV5-1,NA,NA,CASSMDGEMGPEYF,TGCGCCAGCAGCATGGACGGGGAAATGGGTCCAGAGTACTTC
TRBJ2-6,TRBV6-6,TRBD1,NA,CASSGQATGANVLTF,TGTGCCAGCAGCGGACAGGCTACCGGGGCCAACGTCCTGACTTTC
TRBJ1-5,TRBV6-1,NA,NA,CASSEVPSGQPQHF,TGTGCCAGCAGTGAAGTCCCTTCGGGTCAGCCCCAGCATTTT
TRBJ1-6,TRBV2,TRBD1,once,CASLPAGGYSPLHF,TGTGCCAGCCTCCCGGCAGGGGGTTATTCACCCCTCCACTTT
TRBJ1-2,TRBV9,TRBD1,NA,CASSVQGGGYTF,TGTGCCAGCAGCGTACAGGGGGGTGGCTACACCTTC
TRBJ2-5,TRBV29-1,NA,NA,CSVDFRGVETQYF,TGCAGCGTTGATTTCAGGGGAGTAGAGACCCAGTACTTC
TRBJ1-6,TRBV30,TRBD1,once,CAWSAGQGWSPLHF,TGTGCCTGGAGCGCGGGACAGGGATGGTCACCCCTCCACTTT
TRBJ2-5,TRBV7-2,NA,NA,CASSLAGGAAKTQYF,TGTGCCAGCAGCTTAGCGGGGGGAGCAGCAAAGACCCAGTACTTC
TRBJ1-2,TRBV7-2,TRBD1,NA,CASSSGQGYGYTF,TGTGCCAGCAGCTCCGGACAGGGCTATGGCTACACCTTC
TRBJ2-5,TRBV7-7,TRBD2,NA,CASSSIAGGRETQYF,TGTGCTAGCAGCTCGATAGCGGGGGGGCGTGAGACCCAGTACTTC
TRBJ2-3,TRBV25-1,NA,NA,CASRRGDTQYF,TGTGCCAGCAGGAGGGGGGATACGCAGTATTTT
TRBJ2-4,TRBV24-1,NA,NA,CALPRRVQYF,TGTGCCCTCCCCCGTCGGGTTCAGTACTTC
TRBJ1-2,TRBV4-3,TRBD1,NA,CASSQQGADYGYTF,TGCGCCAGCAGCCAACAGGGGGCAGACTATGGCTACACCTTC
TRBJ1-2,TRBV10-3,NA,NA,CAISVKSENYGYTF,TGTGCCATCAGTGTAAAAAGTGAGAACTATGGCTACACCTTC
TRBJ1-2,TRBV7-8,NA,NA,CASSPYSSYGYTF,TGTGCCAGCAGCCCGTATTCCAGCTATGGCTACACCTTC
TRBJ2-1,TRBV12-5,TRBD2,NA,CASLSGGVIYNEQFF,TGTGCTAGTCTTAGCGGGGGGGTCATCTACAATGAGCAGTTCTTC
TRBJ1-6,TRBV7-3,TRBD1,few,CASSLRPQGDGSPLHF,TGTGCCAGCAGCTTACGTCCGCAGGGGGACGGCTCACCCCTCCACTTT
TRBJ1-6,TRBV4-3,NA,NA,CASSLDSRGGGQNSPLHF,TGCGCCAGCAGCCTAGACTCGCGAGGGGGGGGGCAGAATTCACCCCTCCACTTT
TRBJ2-4,TRBV18,TRBD2,NA,CASSPPQGGKNIQYF,TGTGCCAGCTCACCACCTCAGGGAGGGAAAAACATTCAGTACTTC
TRBJ1-1,TRBV6-1,NA,NA,CASSELLTGTEAFF,TGTGCCAGCAGTGAGCTACTTACCGGCACTGAAGCTTTCTTT
TRBJ1-6,TRBV6-2/TRBV6-3,NA,once,CASTPTGLIGSPLHF,TGTGCCAGCACCCCAACAGGCTTAATCGGTTCACCCCTCCACTTT
TRBJ2-6,TRBV7-9,TRBD1,NA,CASSLKRTGPTAGANVLTF,TGTGCCAGCAGCCTAAAAAGGACAGGCCCTACTGCTGGGGCCAACGTCCTGACTTTC
TRBJ1-1,TRBV19,NA,NA,CASSLIQGTEAFF,TGTGCCAGTAGCCTAATACAGGGCACTGAAGCTTTCTTT
TRBJ1-3,TRBV7-8,NA,NA,CASRGTGTGNTIYF,TGTGCCAGCAGGGGTACAGGGACGGGAAACACCATATATTTT
TRBJ1-5,TRBV7-2,TRBD1,NA,CASSPSGGDRVPQHF,TGTGCCAGCAGCCCTAGCGGAGGGGACAGGGTACCCCAGCATTTT
TRBJ2-3,TRBV9,NA,NA,CASSAGVGTDTQYF,TGTGCCAGCAGCGCAGGGGTAGGCACAGATACGCAGTATTTT
TRBJ2-1,TRBV7-2,TRBD2,few,CASSLTSGGGSYNEQFF,TGTGCCAGCAGCCTGACTAGCGGGGGTGGCTCCTACAATGAGCAGTTCTTC
TRBJ1-1,TRBV25-1,NA,once,CASRAGYTEAFF,TGTGCCAGCAGGGCAGGGTACACTGAAGCTTTCTTT
TRBJ1-2,TRBV10-3,NA,NA,CAISVQGLNYGYTF,TGTGCCATCAGTGTTCAGGGGTTGAACTATGGCTACACCTTC
TRBJ2-3,TRBV13,TRBD2,NA,CASRGLAGVGDTQYF,TGTGCCAGTCGCGGGCTAGCGGGAGTAGGGGATACGCAGTATTTT
TRBJ2-3,TRBV14,TRBD2,NA,CASSLRLAGSTDTQYF,TGTGCCAGCAGCCTGCGACTAGCTGGGTCCACAGATACGCAGTATTTT
TRBJ2-3,TRBV7-2,TRBD2,NA,CASIDGGAGRDTQYF,TGTGCCAGCATTGACGGGGGGGCCGGTCGGGATACGCAGTATTTT
TRBJ2-1,TRBV9,TRBD1,NA,CASSPRQGKNEQFF,TGTGCCAGCAGCCCTAGACAGGGAAAGAATGAGCAGTTCTTC
TRBJ2-7,TRBV6-5,NA,NA,CASSLTLEQGGEQYF,TGTGCCAGCAGCCTAACCTTAGAACAGGGGGGGGAGCAGTACTTC
TRBJ2-5,TRBV27,TRBD1,NA,CASRVFSVTGQGKETQYF,TGTGCCAGCAGAGTTTTTTCGGTAACGGGACAGGGCAAAGAGACCCAGTACTTC
TRBJ1-2,TRBV5-1,NA,NA,CASSLVSQGKRGYTF,TGCGCCAGCAGCTTGGTCAGTCAGGGAAAGAGAGGCTACACCTTC
TRBJ2-2,TRBV5-4,NA,NA,CASSPGLSVAGKPGELFF,TGTGCCAGCAGCCCGGGTCTGAGTGTGGCAGGGAAGCCCGGGGAGCTGTTTTTT
TRBJ1-2,TRBV6-2/TRBV6-3,TRBD1,NA,CASSLDRSYGYTF,TGTGCCAGCAGTTTGGACAGGTCGTATGGCTACACCTTC
TRBJ1-2,TRBV11-2,NA,once,CASSPRIGEGDRGYGYTF,TGTGCCAGCAGCCCCCGCATAGGGGAGGGGGATAGGGGCTATGGCTACACCTTC
TRBJ1-1,TRBV4-2,TRBD1,NA,CASSQGGQGYEAFF,TGTGCCAGCAGCCAAGGGGGACAGGGATATGAAGCTTTCTTT
TRBJ2-2,TRBV21-1,NA,once,CASSPPGSGRAPNTGELFF,TGTGCCAGCAGCCCCCCCGGGAGCGGGAGGGCCCCGAACACCGGGGAGCTGTTTTTT
TRBJ2-7,TRBV10-3,TRBD2,NA,CAIRLVGRNYEQYF,TGTGCCATCAGGCTCGTCGGGAGGAACTACGAGCAGTACTTC
TRBJ1-1,TRBV19,NA,NA,CASSLRTEAFF,TGTGCCAGTAGTCTCCGCACTGAAGCTTTCTTT
TRBJ1-2,TRBV6-5,NA,few,CASSYSGGGYGYTF,TGTGCCAGCAGTTACTCGGGGGGTGGCTATGGCTACACCTTC
TRBJ2-6,TRBV7-8,TRBD1,once,CASSLVRTGYGANVLTF,TGTGCCAGCAGCTTAGTCAGGACAGGGTACGGGGCCAACGTCCTGACTTTC
TRBJ2-2,TRBV6-5,NA,few,CASNSNSNTGELFF,TGTGCCAGCAATTCAAACTCTAACACCGGGGAGCTGTTTTTT
TRBJ1-2,TRBV3-1/TRBV3-2,TRBD1,NA,CASSPGTGTGGYTF,TGTGCCAGCAGCCCCGGGACAGGGACGGGTGGCTACACCTTC
TRBJ2-1,TRBV7-9,NA,NA,CASSLAAGRGSYNEQFF,TGTGCCAGCAGCTTAGCGGCTGGGCGGGGCTCCTACAATGAGCAGTTCTTC
TRBJ2-2,TRBV7-8,TRBD1,NA,CASSGQGAGELFF,TGTGCCAGCAGCGGACAGGGGGCCGGGGAGCTGTTTTTT
TRBJ1-1,TRBV5-1,NA,NA,CASSLDSPGDTEAFF,TGCGCCAGCAGCTTGGATTCCCCAGGGGATACTGAAGCTTTCTTT